These 30 T cell receptor beta chains were all obtained from the same sample, sequenced in a study of T cells in localized non-small cell lung cancer. This table comes from immunoSEQ multiplex PCR, and its TCRdb copy is limited to in-frame clones, with some not included. The profile shows 45,000 to 60,000 clones, over 60% of them singletons. This specimen was PBMCs, taken before any cancer treatment. These receptors all come from a woman aged 35-70 years with stage II lung adenocarcinoma.

This clone occurred once. The rearrangement links TRBV7-2 to TRBJ2-5; D gene uncertain. V shed 2 bases and J shed 2 bases, with 6 bases lying between them. The CDR3 has 13 amino acids. The germline V gene encodes CDR1 SGHTA and CDR2 FQGNSA. CDR3 loop: CASSLTVQETQYF. CDR3 coding DNA: TGTGCCAGCAGCTTAACGGTGCAAGAGACCCAGTACTTC.

This chain links TRBV5-1 with TRBJ1-3; 8 bases are shared with TRBD1. Germline V gives CDR1 SGHRS, CDR2 YFSETQ. V lost 4 bases to trimming and J lost 2 bases; unmatched junction nucleotides: 8. The CDR3 totals 16 residues. The DNA of the CDR3 is TGCGCCAGCAGCGCAGACCAGGGGGCAGCTGGAAACACCATATATTTT. Encoded protein: CASSADQGAAGNTIYF.

The chain combines TRBV19 with TRBJ2-1; 11 bases are shared with TRBD2. This CDR3 contains 19 residues. Germline V gene data show CDR1 as LNHDA and CDR2 as SQIVND (reference sequence). Germline trimming cut 3 bases from V and 0 bases from J; bases unmatched to any gene: 10. CDR3 amino acids: CASSIQASGGLSSYNEQFF. The CDR3 bases are TGTGCCAGTAGTATCCAGGCTAGCGGGGGGCTGAGCTCCTACAATGAGCAGTTCTTC.

This chain joins TRBV19 and TRBJ2-1; 7 nucleotides match TRBD1. V gave up 2 bases and J gave up 5 bases; unmatched junction bases: 9. The V gene's germline CDR1 is LNHDA and CDR2 SQIVND (reference sequence). CDR3 length: 16 residues. The CDR3, as DNA: TGTGCCAGTAGTATATGGGGCAGGGGGATTGACAATGAGCAGTTCTTC. This gives the protein CASSIWGRGIDNEQFF.

V gene TRBV7-9 combines with J gene TRBJ1-2; D is unresolved. The germline V and J ends were trimmed by 5 bases and 3 bases, with 10 bases remaining between them. This CDR3 spans 13 amino acids. CDR1 and CDR2 (germline): SEHNR, FQNEAQ (reference sequence). CDR3 nucleotide sequence: TGTGCCAGCAGCCCGAGCCGGGACTATGGCTACACCTTC. Protein: CASSPSRDYGYTF.

The count of this clone is one. The CDR3 sequence: CASSLRADTDTQYF. The CDR3 DNA is TGTGCCAGCAGTTTAAGAGCGGACACAGATACGCAGTATTTT. V gene TRBV27 combines with J gene TRBJ2-3, with a weak D call TRBD2 (5 bases). Germline CDR1 is MNHEY and CDR2 is SMNVEV (reference sequence). V was shortened by 2 bases and J by 2 bases, with 8 bases between the two germline ends. The CDR3 is 14 residues long.

The CDR3 loop reads CASSAPQGARETQYF. DNA for the CDR3: TGCGCCAGCAGCGCTCCCCAGGGGGCGAGGGAGACCCAGTACTTC. The chain couples TRBV5-1 to TRBJ2-5, with 8 bases lining up with TRBD1. Trimming took 4 bases from V and 5 from J; bases not matched to a gene: 10. The CDR3 has 15 amino acids. Germline CDR1 and CDR2: SGHRS and YFSETQ.

The rearrangement joins TRBV7-2 to TRBJ2-5; possibly TRBD1 for D (5 bases). CDR1 SGHTA and CDR2 FQGNSA come from the germline V gene. The CDR3 totals 13 residues. V was trimmed by 3 bases and J by 5 bases, leaving 10 bases between them. The DNA of the CDR3 is TGTGCCAGCAGCTTGACTCCAGGGGAGACCCAGTACTTC. Its translation is CASSLTPGETQYF.

This clone was counted between two and nine times. The chain employs TRBV29-1 and TRBJ1-2; 8 bases agree with TRBD1. V lost 2 bases, J lost 3 bases, and 2 bases stayed unmatched. CDR1 is SQVTM, CDR2 ANQGSEA, per germline. The CDR3 length is 13 residues. The CDR3 protein is CSVERDRYYGYTF. Written as DNA, the CDR3 is TGCAGCGTTGAAAGGGACAGGTACTATGGCTACACCTTC.

This rearrangement joins TRBV7-2 to TRBJ2-2; D is unresolved. The CDR3 length is 11 residues. V lost 2 bases, J lost 5 bases, and 0 bases lay in between. The V gene's germline CDR1 is SGHTA and CDR2 FQGNSA. CDR3 coding DNA: TGTGCCAGCAGCTTAACCGGGGAGCTGTTTTTT. The encoded protein is CASSLTGELFF.

V and J are TRBV28 and TRBJ1-5; D gene unclear. Germline CDR1 and CDR2: MDHEN and SYDVKM. V lost 7 bases, J lost 7 bases, and 17 bases lay in between. The length of the CDR3 is 14 residues. DNA of the CDR3: TGTGCCAGCACCCTAGAGGGAAACGGACAGCCCCAGCATTTT. It is translated as CASTLEGNGQPQHF.

The rearrangement uses TRBV7-2 and TRBJ2-7; 14 nucleotides line up with TRBD2. The CDR3 contains 16 residues. Per germline, CDR1 SGHTA and CDR2 FQGNSA. J lost 6 bases, V lost 4 bases, and 8 bases had no gene match. CDR3 nucleotide sequence: TGTGCCAGCAGCTCCGGGACTAGCGGGAGAGAAAGCGAGCAGTACTTC. This encodes CASSSGTSGRESEQYF.

The rearrangement joins TRBV10-3 to TRBJ1-2; D gene ambiguous. The CDR3 totals 13 residues. CDR1 and CDR2 from the germline V gene are ENHRY and SYGVKD. The V gene lost 8 bases and the J gene lost 1 base, with 11 bases spanning the gap. The CDR3 coding sequence is TGTGCCATCGGTGGAGACGATAACTATGGCTACACCTTC. Its protein is CAIGGDDNYGYTF.

The rearrangement uses TRBV29-1 and TRBJ1-1; 7 nucleotides align to TRBD1. The germline V gene has CDR1 SQVTM and CDR2 ANQGSEA. The trim removed 3 bases at V and 12 bases at J, leaving 13 bases unmatched. The CDR3 contains 13 residues. DNA for the CDR3: TGCAGCGTTGAGGACAGACAGGGACGTTCGTCTTTCTTT. Protein product: CSVEDRQGRSSFF.

This rearrangement joins TRBV19 to TRBJ2-5, with D uncertain. Trimming stripped 3 bases from V and 0 bases from J, with 5 bases between. Germline CDR1 and CDR2: LNHDA and SQIVND (reference sequence). This CDR3 spans 13 amino acids. The CDR3 is CASSIRHQETQYF. The CDR3 DNA is TGTGCCAGTAGTATTAGACACCAAGAGACCCAGTACTTC. Complete variable domain (other parts from reference TRBV19 and TRBJ2-5): DGGITQSPKYLFRKEGQNVTLSCEQNLNHDAMYWYRQDPGQGLRLIYYSQIVNDFQKGDIAEGYSVSREKKESFPLTVTSAQKNPTAFYLCASSIRHQETQYFGPGTRLLVL.

J is TRBJ1-1 and V is TRBV9, with a possible D match to TRBD1 (6 bases). Trimming left V 2 bases short and J 3 bases short, with 17 bases between. Germline-derived CDR1 and CDR2 are SGDLS and YYNGEE. The CDR3 length is 16 residues. The chain's CDR3 is CASSVSIQGQDTEAFF. The CDR3 DNA reads TGTGCCAGCAGCGTCTCGATCCAGGGGCAGGACACTGAAGCTTTCTTT.

This chain joins TRBV19 and TRBJ2-6; D is possibly TRBD1 (7 bases). The V and J ends lost 4 bases and 2 bases respectively, with 12 bases between them. Germline CDR1 LNHDA, CDR2 SQIVND (reference sequence). This CDR3 has 16 amino acids. This chain's CDR3 is CASSTPRGAGANVLTF. DNA for the CDR3: TGTGCCAGTAGTACCCCCAGGGGGGCTGGGGCCAACGTCCTGACTTTC.

This clone appeared once. V is TRBV6-5 and J is TRBJ2-7, with D possibly TRBD1 on 5 matching bases. Germline values: CDR1 MNHEY, CDR2 SVGAGI. The length of the CDR3 is 15 residues. V shed 2 bases and J shed 3 bases, with 14 bases lying between them. The CDR3 DNA reads as TGTGCCAGCAGTTACAGGGGCAAAAGGGACTACGAGCAGTACTTC. This codes for CASSYRGKRDYEQYF.

The chain carries TRBV7-9 and TRBJ1-1; TRBD1 matches at 8 bases. Germline V lookup: CDR1 SEHNR, CDR2 FQNEAQ (reference sequence). The V and J ends lost 8 bases and 5 bases, in that order; junction bases with no gene match: 7. This CDR3 is 13 amino acids long. Written as DNA, the CDR3 is TGTGCCAGCCTGGGACAGGAGGCTACTGAAGCTTTCTTT. This sequence encodes CASLGQEATEAFF.

The chain uses TRBV7-2 and TRBJ1-5, with D possibly matching TRBD1 (5 bases). Germline V CDR1 and CDR2: SGHTA, FQGNSA. The CDR3 is made up of 14 amino acids. V dropped 2 bases and J dropped 10 bases, with 15 bases sitting between them. CDR3 sequence reads: CASSLSGPVEPQHF. The CDR3 nucleotides read TGTGCCAGCAGCTTATCAGGGCCGGTCGAACCCCAGCATTTT.

The rearrangement links TRBV15 to TRBJ1-5; the D gene is possibly TRBD1 (5 bases). Trimming stripped 3 bases from V and 2 bases from J, with 11 bases between. Germline CDR1 and CDR2: LNHNV and YYDKDF (reference sequence). This CDR3 contains 15 residues. The CDR3 loop reads CATSRQGNGNQPQHF. Written as DNA, the CDR3 is TGTGCCACCAGCAGGCAGGGCAATGGCAATCAGCCCCAGCATTTT.

This clone has only a few counts. This rearrangement joins TRBV15 to TRBJ1-2; D call uncertain. Trimming took 5 bases from V and 1 from J, leaving 11 bases between them. From germline, CDR1 is LNHNV and CDR2 YYDKDF (reference sequence). The CDR3 is 14 residues long. CDR3: CATSLRGVNYGYTF. The CDR3 DNA reads TGTGCCACCAGCCTACGAGGAGTTAACTATGGCTACACCTTC.

This clone appeared a single time. The chain recombines TRBV18 with TRBJ1-1; D unclear. CDR1 is KGHSH, CDR2 LQKENI, per germline. V was clipped by 3 bases and J by 3 bases, with 17 bases between them. The CDR3 has 16 amino acids. CDR3 nucleotides: TGTGCCAGCTCACCCCGCCGGGAAACCGCTTACACTGAAGCTTTCTTT. Translated, it gives CASSPRRETAYTEAFF.

V gene TRBV19 combines with J gene TRBJ1-2, with D hard to call. V lost 7 bases and J 2 bases, leaving 14 bases between the germline ends. Germline V gene lookup returns CDR1 LNHDA and CDR2 SQIVND (reference sequence). The CDR3 is 14 residues long. The CDR3 DNA follows: TGTGCCAGTAACGACCCGGGAACGAACTATGGCTACACCTTC. This codes for CASNDPGTNYGYTF.

The chain is built from TRBV11-2 and TRBJ2-3, with unresolved D. Germline V gives CDR1 SGHAT, CDR2 FQNNGV. The CDR3 loop spans 12 amino acids. V lost 5 bases and J lost 0, with 3 bases in between. In DNA form, the CDR3 reads TGTGCCAGCAGCCCTAGCACAGATACGCAGTATTTT. Encoded protein: CASSPSTDTQYF.

This chain joins TRBV6-1 and TRBJ1-2, with 7 bases aligning to TRBD1. The V and J ends lost 4 bases and 10 bases, in that order; junction bases with no gene match: 6. The CDR3 length is 12 residues. In germline, CDR1 is MNHNS, CDR2 SASEGT. CDR3 coding DNA: TGTGCCAGCAGTGTACCAACAGGGGACTACACCTTC. It specifies CASSVPTGDYTF.

The chain is built from TRBV2 and TRBJ1-6, with D perhaps TRBD1 (6 bases). The V end was cut by 9 bases, the J end by 8 bases, with 14 bases between. This CDR3 has 13 amino acids. From germline, CDR1 is SNHLY and CDR2 FYNNEI. The CDR3 spells CASRQVGDSPLHF. The CDR3 DNA sequence: TGTGCCAGTAGACAGGTGGGAGATTCACCCCTCCACTTT.

J is TRBJ1-5 and V is TRBV7-2, with TRBD1 as a possible D gene (5 bases). The length of the CDR3 is 15 residues. Trimming left V 1 base short and J 8 bases short, with 15 bases between. CDR1 is SGHTA, CDR2 FQGNSA, per germline. The CDR3 coding sequence is TGTGCCAGCAGCTTAGGAGGGACCTTAAGGGAGCCCCAGCATTTT. Translating it yields CASSLGGTLREPQHF.

By share, this clone ranks as medium-sized. The chain carries TRBV5-6 and TRBJ2-7; 9 bases match TRBD2. The CDR3 runs to 17 residues. CDR1 and CDR2 (germline): SGHDT, YYEEEE. The junction had 15 bases not matched to a gene; V was cut back by 4 bases and J by 4 bases. DNA of the CDR3: TGTGCCAGCAGCCGCCAGGTGGCAACTAGCGGGTTATACGAGCAGTACTTC. It codes for CASSRQVATSGLYEQYF.

This clone appeared a single time. CDR3 amino acids: CASSQFRQTSGNTIYF. Written as DNA, the CDR3 is TGTGCCAGCAGCCAATTTCGACAGACCTCTGGAAACACCATATATTTT. V gene TRBV5-6 combines with J gene TRBJ1-3; D is perhaps TRBD1 (5 bases). The CDR3 has 16 residues. The germline gives CDR1 SGHDT, CDR2 YYEEEE. Trimming left V 4 bases short and J 0 bases short, with 14 bases between.